Listed below are T cell receptor beta chains from one sample, sequenced in a study of control samples from healthy donors and cancer patients. TCRdb keeps only in-frame clones here, not all; method: immunoSEQ multiplex PCR. This sample has 160,000 or so clones; about 94% occur once, and the top ten carry 0.68%. Sequencing was carried out using blood. The receptors were gathered from a woman aged 30 to 39 in good health. Each CDR3 is given with its conserved first and last residue. The D gene is left open where the match is weak. Not every row has a clone size; where given, it reads once, few, many or a size class.

v_call,clone_size,j_call,d_call,cdr3_aa,cdr3_nt
TRBV2,NA,TRBJ2-1,NA,CASSESTIPYNEQFF,TGTGCCAGCAGTGAATCGACTATCCCCTACAATGAGCAGTTCTTC
TRBV7-9,NA,TRBJ2-1,TRBD2,CASSLEAGWAYNEQFF,TGTGCCAGCAGCCTCGAAGCGGGATGGGCCTACAATGAGCAGTTCTTC
TRBV30,NA,TRBJ2-1,NA,CAWSVGRRNEQFF,TGTGCCTGGAGTGTGGGACGGCGTAATGAGCAGTTCTTC
TRBV3-1/TRBV3-2,NA,TRBJ2-3,TRBD2,CASSRNQGGLAGTDTQYF,TGTGCCAGCAGCCGGAACCAAGGCGGACTAGCGGGAACAGATACGCAGTATTTT
TRBV25-1,NA,TRBJ2-3,TRBD2,CASRVNGGLAADTQYF,TGTGCCAGCAGGGTTAATGGGGGACTAGCGGCAGATACGCAGTATTTT
TRBV2,NA,TRBJ2-1,TRBD2,CASSQERLAGPLNEQFF,TGTGCCAGCAGTCAAGAGAGACTAGCGGGACCGCTCAATGAGCAGTTCTTC
TRBV24-1,NA,TRBJ1-5,TRBD1,CATSDTRGPSNQPQHF,TGTGCCACCAGTGATACCAGGGGGCCGAGCAATCAGCCCCAGCATTTT
TRBV6-5,NA,TRBJ2-7,TRBD2,CASSPGAGDHYEQYF,TGTGCCAGCAGCCCCGGGGCGGGAGACCACTACGAGCAGTACTTC
TRBV11-2,NA,TRBJ2-7,NA,CASSLDPDGGTSSYEQYF,TGTGCCAGCAGCTTAGATCCAGACGGGGGCACGAGCTCCTACGAGCAGTACTTC
TRBV2,NA,TRBJ2-5,TRBD2,CASGAGVRQETQYF,TGTGCCAGCGGAGCGGGAGTAAGGCAAGAGACCCAGTACTTC
TRBV28,NA,TRBJ2-5,TRBD2,CASSLFPQREGEQETQYF,TGTGCCAGCAGTTTATTCCCCCAGCGGGAGGGCGAACAAGAGACCCAGTACTTC
TRBV27,NA,TRBJ2-5,NA,CASSLQGLKTQYF,TGTGCCAGCAGCCTACAGGGTTTGAAGACCCAGTACTTC
TRBV13,NA,TRBJ1-1,NA,CASSLWAGSGATEAFF,TGTGCCAGCAGCTTATGGGCAGGATCCGGGGCCACTGAAGCTTTCTTT
TRBV3-1/TRBV3-2,NA,TRBJ2-7,NA,CASSQRGQDEQYF,TGTGCCAGCAGCCAAAGGGGTCAGGATGAGCAGTACTTC
TRBV10-2,NA,TRBJ2-7,NA,CASRIGRKSSYEQYF,TGCGCCAGCAGGATAGGGCGGAAGAGCTCCTACGAGCAGTACTTC
TRBV7-9,NA,TRBJ2-7,NA,CASSSLTGRSSYEQYF,TGTGCCAGCAGCTCGTTGACAGGGAGGAGCTCCTACGAGCAGTACTTC
TRBV29-1,NA,TRBJ2-1,TRBD2,CSVTRPGLAHSYNEQFF,TGCAGCGTTACCCGACCGGGACTAGCGCACTCCTACAATGAGCAGTTCTTC
TRBV12-1,NA,TRBJ1-5,NA,CASSFDPKVQPQHF,TGTGCCAGCAGCTTTGACCCGAAGGTACAGCCCCAGCATTTT
TRBV18,NA,TRBJ2-1,NA,CASSPLGATSLRSYNEQFF,TGTGCCAGCTCACCACTCGGGGCGACGAGTCTAAGGTCCTACAATGAGCAGTTCTTC
TRBV28,NA,TRBJ1-5,NA,CASRNRVQPQHF,TGTGCCAGCAGAAACAGGGTTCAGCCCCAGCATTTT
TRBV15,NA,TRBJ2-3,TRBD2,CATRAGGDTQYF,TGTGCCACAAGAGCGGGAGGAGATACGCAGTATTTT
TRBV4-2,NA,TRBJ2-7,NA,CASSQVSGTYEQYF,TGTGCCAGCAGCCAAGTCAGCGGCACCTACGAGCAGTACTTC
TRBV7-8,NA,TRBJ2-7,NA,CASGRDGHSYEQYF,TGTGCCAGCGGGCGGGACGGTCACTCCTACGAGCAGTACTTC
TRBV6-5,NA,TRBJ2-5,NA,CASSRLRGGETQYF,TGTGCCAGCAGTCGCCTCCGTGGCGGAGAGACCCAGTACTTC
TRBV5-5,NA,TRBJ1-3,TRBD1,CASSLDRVVSGNTIYF,TGTGCCAGCAGCTTAGACAGGGTAGTCTCTGGAAACACCATATATTTT
TRBV28,NA,TRBJ2-1,TRBD2,CASKLAGGPSEQFF,TGTGCCAGCAAACTAGCGGGAGGGCCCTCTGAGCAGTTCTTC
TRBV27,NA,TRBJ1-6,NA,CASSSPLRGGNSPLHF,TGTGCCAGCAGTTCCCCTCTCCGGGGTGGTAATTCACCCCTCCACTTT
TRBV12-3/TRBV12-4,NA,TRBJ2-7,NA,CASSPGLGHEQYF,TGTGCCAGCAGCCCCGGTCTCGGCCACGAGCAGTACTTC
TRBV20-1,NA,TRBJ2-1,NA,CSASDRVSSYNEQFF,TGCAGTGCTAGTGATAGGGTTTCCTCCTACAATGAGCAGTTCTTC
TRBV7-2,NA,TRBJ1-3,NA,CASSLSLGEGNTIYF,TGTGCCAGCAGCTTATCGTTAGGAGAGGGGAACACCATATATTTT
TRBV4-3,few,TRBJ2-7,NA,CASSQDAGSEQYF,TGCGCCAGCAGCCAAGATGCGGGGTCCGAGCAGTACTTC